One sample yielded the 32 T cell receptor beta chains listed below, sequenced in a study of T cells in Graves' hyperthyroidism and ophthalmopathy. What was amplified from RNA transcripts were TCR beta CDR3 regions. Primed by the HTBI set, a first-round RT-PCR was run on the TCR CDR3. One entry per CDR3 protein results from TCRdb running MiXCR on the multiplex PCR reads. The sample holds around 490,000 distinct CDR3 sequences, about 20% seen once. What was sequenced was blood. These TCRs come from a man aged 35 to 55 with Graves' ophthalmopathy.

This clonotype was observed a few times. The chain employs TRBV6-5 and TRBJ1-2; D unresolved. CDR3 length: 17 amino acids. Germline values: CDR1 MNHEY, CDR2 SVGAGI. Between the trimmed V and J ends, which lost 0 bases and 0 bases, there was a span of 14 bases. CDR3 residues: CASSYSSGVGSNYGYTF. As DNA, the CDR3 is TGTGCCAGCAGTTACTCTTCCGGTGTAGGGTCTAACTATGGCTACACCTTC.

This clonotype has more than one count but fewer than ten. The rearrangement joins TRBV24-1 to TRBJ2-1, with a possible D match to TRBD2 (5 bases). CDR3 length: 14 residues. Trimming removed 4 bases at V and 3 bases at J, with 9 bases between. Germline CDR1 reads KGHDR; CDR2 reads SFDVKD. CDR3 nucleotides: TGTGCCACCAGTGACCCCGGGATCTACAATGAGCAGTTCTTC. Amino acid sequence: CATSDPGIYNEQFF.

Worth noting for this clonotype: A much larger clone lies a single base off, so this may be a read error. The chain recombines TRBV12-3 or TRBV12-4 with TRBJ1-5, with 8 bases identical to TRBD1. The CDR3 runs 15 residues. The chain's CDR3 is CASRIDGQGYQPQRF. The CDR3 DNA reads TGTGCCAGCAGAATCGATGGACAGGGATATCAGCCCCAGCGTTTT.

This clonotype was observed a few times. The chain employs TRBV11-3 and TRBJ2-1, with 7 bases identical to TRBD1. J was trimmed by 5 bases and V by 5 bases; bases with no gene match: 9. Germline assignment: CDR1 SGHNT and CDR2 YENEEA. This CDR3 spans 15 amino acids. CDR3 bases: TGTGCCAGCAGCCCGAGACAGGGATGGAACAATGAGCAGTTCTTC. Residues: CASSPRQGWNNEQFF.

V gene TRBV12-3 or TRBV12-4 combines with J gene TRBJ1-1; 11 positions agree with TRBD1. The V gene end was trimmed by 6 bases and the J gene end by 7 bases; junction bases not matched to a gene: 7. The CDR3 sequence is 14 residues long. In DNA form, the CDR3 reads TGTGCCAGCAGCTTGGGACAGGGGGGGATTGAAGCTTTCTTT. It yields the protein CASSLGQGGIEAFF.

CDR3 in amino acids: CASRLGTSGTTDTQYF. CDR3 sequence (DNA): TGTGCCAGCAGACTTGGGACTAGCGGGACCACAGATACGCAGTATTTT. V gene TRBV12-3 or TRBV12-4 combines with J gene TRBJ2-3; 13 bases agree with TRBD2. Trimming at V came to 6 bases and at J to 2 bases, leaving 5 bases not matched to a gene. The CDR3 is 16 residues long.

There are many counts of this clonotype. The chain couples TRBV7-3 to TRBJ2-1, with D uncertain. This CDR3 region has 15 residues. In germline, CDR1 is SGHTA, CDR2 FQGTGA. V lost 2 bases to trimming and J lost 5 bases, with 13 bases between them. DNA for the CDR3: TGTGCCAGCAGCTTATCTGTGAGCAGGAACAATGAGCAGTTCTTC. Translation gives CASSLSVSRNNEQFF. The entire variable domain, with the rest obtained from reference TRBV7-3 and TRBJ2-1, is as follows: GAGVSQTPSNKVTEKGKYVELRCDPISGHTALYWYRQSLGQGPEFLIYFQGTGAADDSGLPNDRFFAVRPEGSVSTLKIQRTERGDSAVYLCASSLSVSRNNEQFFGPGTRLTVL.

The chain joins TRBV6-9 to TRBJ2-3; D might be TRBD2 (6 bases). Germline V gene sequence: CDR1 MNHGY, CDR2 SVAAGI. V gave up 3 bases and J gave up 1 base, with 11 bases separating them. This CDR3 comprises 15 residues. The CDR3 DNA reads TGTGCCAGCAGTTACGGGAGCCAGGGCACAGATACGCAGTATTTT. Its protein is CASSYGSQGTDTQYF.

This clonotype was picked up many times. The V call is TRBV7-8, the J call TRBJ2-2, with D unclear. Germline V lookup: CDR1 SGHVS, CDR2 FQNEAQ. V was shortened by 6 bases and J by 3 bases, with 8 bases between the two germline ends. CDR3 length: 13 residues. The CDR3 DNA reads as TGTGCCAGCAGACTCATCGACACCGGGGAGCTGTTTTTT. Translating gives CASRLIDTGELFF.

A note on this clonotype: Being one base from a much bigger clone, this may be a read error. The chain carries TRBV20-1 and TRBJ2-1; 9 positions match TRBD1. Unmatched junction bases numbered 12, after V lost 7 bases and J lost 5 bases. Germline V gene data show CDR1 as DFQATT and CDR2 as SNEGSKA (reference sequence). The CDR3 loop spans 15 amino acids. Written as DNA, the CDR3 is TGCAGTGTTAGTGGACTGGGACAGGGAGACAATGAGCAGTTCTTC. Translated, it gives CSVSGLGQGDNEQFF.

This clonotype was seen only a few times. The V gene is TRBV18, the J gene TRBJ2-7; D perhaps matches TRBD1 (6 bases). CDR1 and CDR2 (germline): KGHSH, LQKENI. The CDR3 loop spans 13 amino acids. The V gene lost 2 bases and the J gene lost 3 bases, with 8 bases spanning the gap. The CDR3 bases are TGTGCCAGCTCACCAAGGGACAACTACGAGCAGTACTTC. Translating gives CASSPRDNYEQYF.

This clonotype occurred many times. DNA of the CDR3: TGTGCCAGCACCCTTACTGGATCAACTGAAGCTTTCTTT. The encoded protein is CASTLTGSTEAFF. The rearrangement uses TRBV6-2 or TRBV6-3 and TRBJ1-1; unclear D gene. V was clipped by 7 bases and J by 5 bases, with 14 bases between them. This CDR3 comprises 13 residues. Germline loops: CDR1 MNHEY, CDR2 SVGEGT.

At least ten counts were recorded for this clonotype. The rearrangement uses TRBV11-1 and TRBJ2-3, with no clear D. Trimming removed 5 bases from V and 5 bases from J, with 17 bases in between. The CDR3 spans 15 residues. CDR1 is SGHAT and CDR2 is FQDESV in the germline V gene (reference sequence). The CDR3 is CASSQSEVARDTQYF. CDR3 bases: TGTGCCAGCAGCCAGAGTGAGGTAGCAAGAGATACGCAGTATTTT.

This clonotype was observed a few times. This chain connects TRBV30 to TRBJ2-3, with a possible D match to TRBD2 (6 bases). Germline assignment: CDR1 GTSNPN and CDR2 SVGIG (reference sequence). The CDR3 spans 18 residues. Trimming shortened V by 3 bases and J by 2 bases, and 24 bases separated the two germline ends. The DNA for the CDR3 is TGTGCCTGGAGCCGACGGTGGTCGACTAGAGGTGACACAGATACGCAGTATTTT. Amino acids: CAWSRRWSTRGDTDTQYF. Supplemented by reference TRBV30 and TRBJ2-3, the full variable domain reads SQTIHQWPATLVQPVGSPLSLECTVEGTSNPNLYWYRQAAGRGLQLLFYSVGIGQISSEVPQNLSASRPQDRQFILSSKKLLLSDSGFYLCAWSRRWSTRGDTDTQYFGPGTRLTVL.

The chain joins TRBV12-3 or TRBV12-4 to TRBJ2-3; maybe TRBD2 (5 bases). V lost 8 bases to trimming and J lost 0 bases, with 12 bases between them. The CDR3 is 14 amino acids. CDR3 amino acids: CASGPLGSTDTQYF. The CDR3 DNA follows: TGTGCCAGCGGGCCACTAGGAAGCACAGATACGCAGTATTTT.

The rearrangement links TRBV6-2 or TRBV6-3 to TRBJ2-7; 11 nucleotides match TRBD2. CDR1 and CDR2 (germline): MNHEY, SVGEGT. This CDR3 region has 14 residues. V dropped 0 bases and J dropped 6; count of bases not matched to a gene: 1. The CDR3 DNA is TGTGCCAGCAGTTACTCAGGACTAGCGGGCGAGCAGTACTTC. Translating it yields CASSYSGLAGEQYF.

This clonotype was counted a few times. The chain employs TRBV6-1 and TRBJ1-5; 7 nucleotides line up with TRBD1. CDR3 length: 16 residues. CDR1 and CDR2 from the germline V gene are MNHNS and SASEGT. V was pared by 3 bases and J by 1 base, with 6 bases of the junction left unmatched. DNA of the CDR3: TGTGCCAGCAGTGACCGACAGGGTTTAAGCAATCAGCCCCAGCATTTT. Its protein is CASSDRQGLSNQPQHF.

The chain couples TRBV5-1 to TRBJ2-1; 7 positions match TRBD1. The length of the CDR3 is 15 residues. V gave up 4 bases and J gave up 3 bases; unmatched junction bases: 7. Germline CDR1 reads SGHRS; CDR2 reads YFSETQ. As DNA, the CDR3 is TGCGCCAGCAGCATAGGGACAGCGGACTACAATGAGCAGTTCTTC. Translated: CASSIGTADYNEQFF.

This clonotype was recorded a few times. This chain uses TRBV11-2 with TRBJ2-2, with 11 bases fitting TRBD1. CDR1 and CDR2 from the germline V gene are SGHAT and FQNNGV. The CDR3 is made up of 16 amino acids. The V gene end was trimmed by 5 bases and the J gene end by 5 bases; junction bases not matched to a gene: 7. This chain's CDR3 is CASSLNRDRGTGELFF. In DNA, the CDR3 is TGTGCCAGCAGCCTGAACCGGGACAGGGGGACCGGGGAGCTGTTTTTT.

At least ten counts were recorded for this clonotype. J is TRBJ2-5 and V is TRBV7-3; the match to TRBD2 covers 8 bases. V lost 10 bases, J lost 4 bases, and 14 bases stayed unmatched. Germline V gives CDR1 SGHTA, CDR2 FQGTGA. This CDR3 contains 15 residues. The CDR3 DNA is TGTGCCACTACCCCGGGGGGGGGAAGAGGAGAGACCCAGTACTTC. Translation gives CATTPGGGRGETQYF.

There are a few counts of this clonotype. This rearrangement joins TRBV3-1 to TRBJ1-1, with a tentative D call TRBD1 (6 bases). V dropped 1 base and J dropped 6 bases, with 6 bases sitting between them. This CDR3 contains 12 residues. Germline V gene lookup returns CDR1 LGHDT and CDR2 YNNKEL (reference sequence). CDR3 sequence reads: CASSQAGAEAFF. DNA of the CDR3: TGTGCCAGCAGCCAAGCAGGGGCTGAAGCTTTCTTT. Full variable domain (missing parts from reference TRBV3-1 and TRBJ1-1): DTAVSQTPKYLVTQMGNDKSIKCEQNLGHDTMYWYKQDSKKFLKIMFSYNNKELIINETVPNRFSPKSPDKAHLNLHINSLELGDSAVYFCASSQAGAEAFFGQGTRLTVV.

Regarding this clonotype: This may stem from a read error, because a much larger clone lies one nucleotide away. CDR3 region: CASSFTSGDTGELFF. The CDR3 DNA sequence: TGTGCCAGCAGCTTTACTAGCGGGGACACCGGGGAGCTGTTTTTT. The chain couples TRBV9 to TRBJ2-2, with 10 bases fitting TRBD2. Germline V CDR1 and CDR2: SGDLS, YYNGEE. The CDR3 is made up of 15 amino acids. Trimming took 4 bases from V and 3 from J; bases not matched to a gene: 3.

This clonotype appeared a few times. The J gene is TRBJ2-7, the V gene TRBV9, with 11 bases identical to TRBD2. The germline V gene has CDR1 SGDLS and CDR2 YYNGEE. The CDR3 runs 16 residues. J gave up 3 bases and V 0 bases, and 5 bases lay outside the gene matches. The CDR3 reads CASSVDSGGAFYEQYF. The CDR3 DNA is TGTGCCAGCAGCGTAGATAGCGGGGGGGCCTTCTACGAGCAGTACTTC.

About this clonotype: No conserved phenylalanine or tryptophan is present at the end of the CDR3, so a read error is the likely explanation. This rearrangement joins TRBV18 to TRBJ1-1; 8 bases align to TRBD1. The V segment lost 8 bases and the J segment 3 bases; nucleotides outside the gene matches: 11. CDR1 and CDR2 (germline): KGHSH, LQKENI. The CDR3 covers 15 residues. The CDR3 spells CASPLLDRVDTEAFL. CDR3 bases: TGTGCCAGCCCACTCCTGGACAGGGTTGACACTGAAGCTTTCCTT.

The rearrangement joins TRBV7-3 to TRBJ1-6; the match to TRBD1 covers 7 bases. This CDR3 has 14 residues. V lost 4 bases and J lost 10; bases outside the gene matches: 7. The germline gives CDR1 SGHTA, CDR2 FQGTGA. Written as DNA, the CDR3 is TGTGCCAGCAGCTCAGGGGGTTTGCAATCACCCCTCCACTTT. Residues: CASSSGGLQSPLHF.

This clonotype was counted many times. The genes are TRBV29-1 and TRBJ1-1; 10 positions match TRBD1. V shed 6 bases and J 4 bases; nucleotides not matched to a gene: 8. CDR3 length equals 14 residues. Looked up from germline, CDR1 is SQVTM and CDR2 is ANQGSEA. The CDR3 here is CSVPGTGASTEAFF. The CDR3 DNA sequence: TGCAGCGTCCCCGGGACAGGGGCTAGCACTGAAGCTTTCTTT.

The CDR3 DNA is TGTGCCAGCACGGGTCTTGGGAGTTCCAATTCACCCCTCCACTTT. Encoded protein: CASTGLGSSNSPLHF. The genes are TRBV12-3 or TRBV12-4 and TRBJ1-6; D is unclear. Trimming left V 7 bases short and J 7 bases short, with 17 bases between. The CDR3 has 15 residues.

This clonotype was seen a handful of times. The genes are TRBV6-5 and TRBJ2-3; D is possibly TRBD1 (5 bases). Between the trimmed V and J ends, which lost 0 bases and 13 bases, there was a span of 17 bases. The CDR3 loop spans 14 amino acids. Germline V gene lookup returns CDR1 MNHEY and CDR2 SVGAGI. CDR3 sequence reads: CASSYSLAAPREYF. The CDR3 DNA is TGTGCCAGCAGTTACTCGTTGGCCGCCCCCAGGGAGTATTTT.

The chain carries TRBV20-1 and TRBJ1-2; D call uncertain. CDR3 length: 12 residues. Trimming removed 5 bases at V and 4 bases at J, with 11 bases between. CDR1 and CDR2 (germline): DFQATT, SNEGSKA (reference sequence). DNA for the CDR3: TGCAGTGCTCAGACAAGTCGCTATGGCTACACCTTC. Its translation is CSAQTSRYGYTF.

Ten or more counts support this clonotype. The chain is built from TRBV7-3 and TRBJ2-7, with TRBD2 identical over 13 bases. Looked up from germline, CDR1 is SGHTA and CDR2 is FQGTGA. J was trimmed by 6 bases and V by 6 bases; bases with no gene match: 5. The CDR3 is 14 amino acids. The CDR3 coding sequence is TGTGCCAGCAGTTTCGGGACTAGCGGGGCCGAGCAGTACTTC. Amino acids: CASSFGTSGAEQYF.

This clonotype appeared a few times. The chain has TRBV29-1 and TRBJ1-1; D not certain. Trimming pared 1 base from V and 3 bases from J, leaving 9 bases between. The CDR3 covers 13 residues. CDR1 is SQVTM, CDR2 ANQGSEA, per germline. The CDR3, as DNA: TGCAGCGTTGAAGCGACTGCCCACACTGAAGCTTTCTTT. Protein product: CSVEATAHTEAFF.

The chain links TRBV29-1 to TRBJ1-1; D gene uncertain. The CDR3 extends over 13 amino acids. The germline V gene encodes CDR1 SQVTM and CDR2 ANQGSEA. The CDR3 DNA reads as TGCAGTGTTAAGGGCTCCAGCCGGCAGGCGGCTTTCTTT. It codes for CSVKGSSRQAAFF.